This TCR beta chain was profiled in a study of T cells in localized non-small cell lung cancer (dated by TCRdb to the early 2020s). General notes on the study: Comparing tumors with uninvolved tumor-adjacent lungs, the study looked at the T cell repertoires of roughly 250 patients with early-stage NSCLC. The cohort consisted of about 240 treatment-naive NSCLC patients whose localized lung tumors had been resected. The mean age of the NSCLC patients was roughly 70 years, with 120 to 150 men and around 100 women. Points the paper makes about the study in general: The highest T cell clonality was observed in uninvolved tumor-adjacent lung, where clonality exceeded that of tumor, suggesting that antigenic responses were more focused in uninvolved tumor-adjacent lung. Since the design was exploratory, TCR variables were selected using unadjusted p-values with no false-discovery rate correction. Longer overall survival was associated with higher blood T cell density, whereas shorter survival was associated with higher adjacent-lung clonality. A median of roughly 56 of the top 100 tumor clones were detected in paired uninvolved adjacent lung, and some 29 of these tumor clones were also found among the top 100 clones of the paired uninvolved adjacent lung. Multi-region tumor sequencing was not performed, so intratumor heterogeneity could not be excluded.

The immunoSEQ Assay was used to sequence TCR beta CDR3 regions from DNA. From the authors' description of their analysis: To compute T cell density, TCR beta template counts were normalized to usable DNA, which was estimated by amplifying housekeeping genes. Richness was estimated using the preseqR package, with extrapolation to 400,000 templates for PBMC samples and to 120,000 templates for tissue samples. Clonality was calculated as one minus Pielou's evenness. Tissue-enriched TCRs were identified by differential abundance testing using productive amino-acid clonotypes, minimum total count 5 and alpha 0.1. Repertoire overlap between compartments was quantified with the Jaccard Index and Morisita Overlap Index. GLIPH grouped TCR beta CDR3s together with public tetramer-defined viral CDR3s, and a viral motif had to include at least three viral sequences and show V-gene enrichment. TCRdb holds this immuneACCESS table with in-frame rearrangements only. Some clones are missing; in checked studies, unresolved V genes explain under half, and the rest has no known cause. The V and J calls and the clone size are those of that table, but D and trimming were determined from the DNA. The sample table records about 21,000 clones; roughly 88% of these occur just once. The ten largest clones represent roughly 30% of the sample.

Regarding this clone: It has no known antigen specificity. It has no much larger one-base neighbor in the sample; base qualities were not kept.

At diagnosis, tumor, uninvolved tumor-adjacent lung and peripheral blood were collected and then preserved as a mix of FFPE and fresh-frozen material. Blood samples were analyzed as peripheral blood mononuclear cells for TCR repertoire profiling. The sequencing here drew on peripheral blood mononuclear cells, taken before any cancer treatment. The receptor comes from a male donor older than 55 with stage II lung adenocarcinoma.

The sequenced DNA is TGTGCCAGCAGTTTCAGCGGGGGCTTGCAAGAGACCCAGTACTTC. It specifies CASSFSGGLQETQYF. The chain couples TRBV28 to TRBJ2-5, with 8 bases in between that match TRBD2. Reading from cysteine to phenylalanine, the CDR3 counts 15 amino acids. Only the CDR3 portion is preserved as DNA: 45 bases, with reading frame beginning at the first base. The germline V gene sets CDR1 to MDHEN and CDR2 to SYDVKM. Clipping removes 3 bases from V and 2 bases from J, with 5 as the unmatched junction base count.